These 13 T cell receptor beta chains originate from one sample sequenced in a study of blood T cell repertoires in COVID-19 (dated by TCRdb to about 2020). The library relied on the immunoSEQ multiplex PCR assay. What TCRdb holds here is the immuneACCESS table cut down to in-frame rearrangements. Part of the clones is not present; checked against another copy, under half of the missing clones reflect an unresolved V gene, and the others are unexplained. The sample data list 55,000 to 65,000 clones, and roughly 79% of these were observed just once. 3.2% of the sample goes to the ten largest clones. The sequenced sample consisted of peripheral blood. The receptors originated from a man aged 60 to 75 with acute or convalescent COVID-19.

The chain has TRBV6-5 and TRBJ1-2, with D unclear. This CDR3 spans 15 amino acids. Germline lookup yields CDR1 MNHEY and CDR2 SVGAGI. Trimming cost V 5 bases and J 6 bases, with 19 bases left between them. The CDR3: CASSPLDSPGNGYTF. The DNA for the CDR3 is TGTGCCAGCAGTCCCCTCGACTCGCCCGGAAATGGCTACACCTTC.

The CDR3 DNA is TGTGCCAGTAGTATTACGGGATCAAGCTACGAGCAGTACTTC. Encoded protein: CASSITGSSYEQYF. The J gene is TRBJ2-7, the V gene TRBV19; weak D call: TRBD2 (5 bases). Germline values: CDR1 LNHDA, CDR2 SQIVND (reference sequence). With 3 bases removed from V and 3 bases from J, the gap between germline ends came to 12 bases. The CDR3 covers 14 residues.

The V call is TRBV24-1, the J call TRBJ2-1, with a possible D match to TRBD1 (6 bases). Germline CDR1 KGHDR, CDR2 SFDVKD. The CDR3 length is 18 residues. V lost 2 bases and J 3 bases, leaving 19 bases between the germline ends. DNA of the CDR3: TGTGCCACCAGTGATTCCACCGGGGCTGGGGGCGACTACAATGAGCAGTTCTTC. This gives the protein CATSDSTGAGGDYNEQFF.

This clone was observed a few times. This chain links TRBV5-1 with TRBJ1-6; a weak D match, TRBD1 (6 bases). Per germline, CDR1 SGHRS and CDR2 YFSETQ. The V gene lost 0 bases and the J gene lost 9 bases, with 13 bases spanning the gap. The CDR3 is 15 amino acids. CDR3 DNA sequence: TGCGCCAGCAGCTTGGAGACGGGGGGCGGTTCACCCCTCCACTTT. Its protein is CASSLETGGGSPLHF.

J is TRBJ2-2 and V is TRBV2; D ambiguous. Per germline, CDR1 SNHLY and CDR2 FYNNEI. V lost 5 bases and J 6 bases, leaving 10 bases between the germline ends. The CDR3 loop spans 13 amino acids. The CDR3 nucleotides read TGTGCCAGCAGTTTGTACTTCGCCGGGGAGCTGTTTTTT. Translated, it gives CASSLYFAGELFF.

V usage is TRBV12-3 or TRBV12-4 and J usage is TRBJ1-1; a possible D gene is TRBD1 (6 bases). The V end lost 8 bases, the J end lost 5 bases, and 15 bases lay between the germline ends. This CDR3 is 13 amino acids long. The CDR3 nucleotides are TGTGCCAGCCGGTACGGGGGGCAGACTGAAGCTTTCTTT. This encodes CASRYGGQTEAFF.

This clone was observed a single time. This chain links TRBV4-1 with TRBJ1-5, with D possibly being TRBD1 (6 bases). The V gene's germline CDR1 is MGHRA and CDR2 YSYEKL. With 3 bases removed from V and 9 bases from J, the gap between germline ends came to 21 bases. The CDR3 sequence is 16 residues long. The DNA of the CDR3 is TGCGCCAGCAGCCAGGACCGTAGGGGGACGATCGCGCCCCAGCATTTT. This sequence encodes CASSQDRRGTIAPQHF.

This clone was seen more than once but under ten times. The chain links TRBV12-3 or TRBV12-4 to TRBJ2-5; 7 bases are a match to TRBD1. The CDR3 contains 13 residues. With 5 bases clipped from V and 3 bases from J, the junction kept 3 bases outside the gene matches. The CDR3, as DNA: TGTGCCAGCAGTCTAACAGGGGAAGAGACCCAGTACTTC. Its protein is CASSLTGEETQYF.

The chain recombines TRBV11-2 with TRBJ2-2; 13 bases are a match to TRBD2. CDR3 length: 16 amino acids. Losses at the gene ends were 5 bases for V and 4 bases for J; bases not matched to a gene: 4. Germline values: CDR1 SGHAT, CDR2 FQNNGV. CDR3 coding DNA: TGTGCCAGCAGCGGGACTAGCGGGGCGGGCACCGGGGAGCTGTTTTTT. Its translation: CASSGTSGAGTGELFF.

The V call is TRBV2, the J call TRBJ1-1; tentatively, D is TRBD1 (5 bases). The CDR3 extends over 15 amino acids. V was clipped by 5 bases and J by 1 base, with 14 bases between them. The germline gives CDR1 SNHLY, CDR2 FYNNEI. CDR3 sequence: CASSWGVMANTEAFF. For the CDR3, the DNA is TGTGCCAGCAGTTGGGGGGTAATGGCGAACACTGAAGCTTTCTTT.

This chain uses TRBV28 with TRBJ1-4, with 12 bases aligning to TRBD1. Per germline, CDR1 MDHEN and CDR2 SYDVKM. The length of the CDR3 is 14 residues. V shed 3 bases and J 10 bases; nucleotides not matched to a gene: 3. CDR3 protein: CASSLGQGAAKLFF. CDR3 in DNA: TGTGCCAGCAGTTTGGGACAGGGGGCGGCAAAACTGTTTTTT.

V usage is TRBV29-1 and J usage is TRBJ1-1; perhaps TRBD1 as D (5 bases). CDR1 is SQVTM and CDR2 is ANQGSEA in the germline V gene. Between the trimmed V and J ends, which lost 0 bases and 3 bases, there was a span of 8 bases. CDR3 length: 13 residues. The CDR3 here is CSVEEGGDTEAFF. The DNA for the CDR3 is TGCAGCGTTGAAGAGGGGGGAGACACTGAAGCTTTCTTT.

This clone was observed a few times. This chain joins TRBV6-5 and TRBJ1-4, with D tentatively TRBD1 (6 bases). Germline values: CDR1 MNHEY, CDR2 SVGAGI. The CDR3 length is 15 residues. V was shortened by 9 bases and J by 3 bases, with 17 bases between the two germline ends. The CDR3 DNA reads as TGTGCCAGTGAGCGAGGGGGGGCGGCTAATGAAAAACTGTTTTTT. Its translation is CASERGGAANEKLFF.